In this sample, the clone carrying this TCR beta chain turned up many times. Antigen unknown. Researchers took RNA transcripts and amplified the TCR beta CDR3 regions from them. HTBI primers were the set used in a first-round RT-PCR of the TCR CDR3. TCRdb itself ran the multiplex PCR reads through MiXCR, one entry per CDR3 protein. The sample shows around 360,000 distinct CDR3 sequences, about 15% of them seen only once. Diagnoses were established using clinical symptoms, serum thyroxine and TRAb, thyroid ultrasound and orbital computed tomography. Each 10 ml fresh peripheral blood draw supplied the PBMCs. Germline V gene lookup returns CDR1 GTSNPN and CDR2 SVGIG (reference sequence). V lost 6 bases and J lost 2, with 13 bases in between. This CDR3 has 13 amino acids. These data are taken from a study of T cells in Graves' hyperthyroidism and ophthalmopathy. Study findings and constraints: The model forecast ophthalmopathy, anticipating it by a median roughly 6.5 months before onset. Blood also held most thyroid clonotypes expanded beyond 0.001.

The V gene is TRBV30, the J gene TRBJ1-2, with a weak D call TRBD1 (5 bases). The sequence was obtained from a woman aged 55-70 years with Graves' ophthalmopathy. Sequencing was done on a sample of blood. The CDR3 DNA is TGTGCCTGTCAAGGCGGGGGAAACTATGGCTACACCTTC. This translates into CACQGGGNYGYTF. The full variable domain, in which reference TRBV30 and TRBJ1-2 provide the parts outside the CDR3, is SQTIHQWPATLVQPVGSPLSLECTVEGTSNPNLYWYRQAAGRGLQLLFYSVGIGQISSEVPQNLSASRPQDRQFILSSKKLLLSDSGFYLCACQGGGNYGYTFGSGTRLTVV.